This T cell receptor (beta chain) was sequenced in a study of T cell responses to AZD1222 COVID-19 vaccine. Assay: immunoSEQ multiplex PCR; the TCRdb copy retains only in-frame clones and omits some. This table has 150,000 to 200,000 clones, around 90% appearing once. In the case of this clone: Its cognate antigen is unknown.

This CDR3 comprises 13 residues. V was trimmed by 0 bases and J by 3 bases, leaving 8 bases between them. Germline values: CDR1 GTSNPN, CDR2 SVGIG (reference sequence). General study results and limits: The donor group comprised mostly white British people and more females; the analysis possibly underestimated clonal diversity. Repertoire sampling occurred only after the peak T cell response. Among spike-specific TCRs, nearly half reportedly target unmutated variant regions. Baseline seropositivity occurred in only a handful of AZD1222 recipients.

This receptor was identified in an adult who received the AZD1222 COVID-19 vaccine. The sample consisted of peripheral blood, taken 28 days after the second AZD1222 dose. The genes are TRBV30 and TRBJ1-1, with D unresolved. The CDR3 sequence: CAWSVMSDTEAFF. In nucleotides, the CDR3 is TGTGCCTGGAGTGTCATGTCGGACACTGAAGCTTTCTTT.